This paragraph covers one T cell receptor beta chain sequence. The sample comes from a study of blood T cell repertoires in COVID-19. Study-level background: Sites in the United States, Italy and Spain provided acute and convalescent COVID-19 samples. T cells, B-cell-depleted T cells, or PBMCs provided the cDNA or gDNA that served as material.

Study processing details: Amplification of reference gene primers was used by the study to estimate nucleated cell counts. Sequencing was performed with immunoSEQ multiplex PCR; in TCRdb, only in-frame clones are kept and a portion is missing. V and J calls and clone size are those listed in that table; D and trimming were worked out from the DNA. The sample contains more than 150,000 clones, roughly nine tenths of which appear only once. Looked up from germline, CDR1 is MDHEN and CDR2 is SYDVKM. This CDR3 is 16 amino acids long. V lost 7 bases and J lost 0; bases outside the gene matches: 9. This receptor was obtained from a man between 65 and 85 years old with active or convalescent COVID-19. J is TRBJ1-3 and V is TRBV28, with 7 bases matching TRBD1. The sequenced material came from peripheral blood. CDR3 in amino acids: CASNQQGTLSGNTIYF. The CDR3, as DNA: TGTGCCAGCAATCAACAGGGGACTCTCTCTGGAAACACCATATATTTT. Using reference TRBV28 and TRBJ1-3 for the parts outside the CDR3, the full variable domain is DVKVTQSSRYLVKRTGEKVFLECVQDMDHENMFWYRQDPGLGLRLIYFSYDVKMKEKGDIPEGYSVSREKKERFSLILESASTNQTSMYLCASNQQGTLSGNTIYFGEGSWLTVV.